The T cell receptor beta chain described here comes from a study of shared clonotypes between healthy human individuals. Study at large: Each donor's CD8 memory used one plate, CD8 naive two, each CD4 subset three.

Trimming left V 2 bases short and J 0 bases short, with 8 bases between. Germline V gives CDR1 GTSNPN, CDR2 SVGIG (reference sequence). There are 15 residues in the CDR3. General study points: Sharing across four donors was highest in naive CD4 (roughly 5%) and lowest in memory CD8 (roughly 0.4%).

This clone occurred once. What it binds is unknown. Evenly divided among several immunoSEQ plates was the genomic DNA of each subset. Data came from immunoSEQ multiplex PCR; TCRdb stores just in-frame clones and leaves some out. The sample gives roughly 2,500,000 clones, 93% of which show up once; roughly 0.39% is in the top ten. This clonotype was sampled from a man between 18 and 29 years old in good health. Some clones in this sample may be carry-over from other donors' samples. The sample was naive CD4+ T cells from PBMCs. Subset noted: CD45RA+ positively selected. The chain combines TRBV30 with TRBJ2-6; D is ambiguous. In DNA, the CDR3 is TGTGCCTGGAGTTTGGGGTTCTCTGGGGCCAACGTCCTGACTTTC. Protein: CAWSLGFSGANVLTF.